This TCR beta chain was documented in a study of CD8+ T cells in alopecia areata (dated by TCRdb to between 2018 and 2020). For context, the study as a whole: Treated patients were enrolled in an open-label pilot trial of oral tofacitinib, 5 to 10 mg twice daily, for moderate-to-severe alopecia areata. Patients received tofacitinib for 6 to 18 months and were then followed off drug for 6 months to check for delayed response and recurrence. To study T cell clonal expansion in alopecia areata, the researchers applied high-throughput TCRbeta sequencing to both the C3H/HeJ mouse model and human patients. Scalp tissue and sorted CD4+ and CD8+ peripheral blood T cells from patchy and totalis/universalis alopecia areata patients and from healthy controls were covered by human TCRbeta sequencing. Biopsies were taken from tofacitinib-treated patients at baseline and at 4 and 24 weeks of treatment, and a later scalp biopsy was taken in several of the tofacitinib-treated patients. Scalp clonality was compared across normal scalp (n=4), patchy alopecia areata scalp (n=8), and alopecia totalis/universalis scalp (n=8). RNA was obtained with the PAXgene miRNA kit for fixed scalp, the miRNeasy kit for PBMCs, and the RNeasy kit for mouse skin. immunoSEQ multiplex PCR using 35 Vbeta forward primers and 13 Jbeta reverse primers was used to amplify TCRbeta CDR3 regions.

From the cysteine up to the phenylalanine, the CDR3 has a length of 15 residues. Of the read, only the CDR3 DNA is kept; its 45 bases are in frame from base 1. V is pared back by 0 bases and J by 8 bases, with 16 bases lying between the germline termini. CDR1 and CDR2 are read off the germline V gene as LGHNA and YNFKEQ. Library preparation used the immunoSEQ multiplex PCR assay. To provide template for TCR sequencing, every sample had RNA extracted and reverse transcribed into cDNA. First-strand cDNA was synthesized using SuperScript III with a 2:1 mix of oligo-dT and random hexamers. A synthetic immune receptor repertoire was used to gauge amplification bias, and whatever bias remained was removed computationally. Regarding the original processing steps: Raw reads were preprocessed to remove errors, and CDR3 was defined by IMGT conventions from the conserved cysteine to phenylalanine. Clonality was computed by normalizing Shannon entropy by log2 of the number of productive unique TCRs and subtracting the result from 1. Whether each scalp clone was CD4 or CD8 was inferred by checking scalp TCRbeta sequences against the CD4 and CD8 repertoires from sorted blood. TCRdb provides this immuneACCESS table in a form limited to in-frame rearrangements. Some clones are lacking; in checked studies, under half of them reflect an unresolved V gene, and why the rest are absent is not known. Clone size and V and J calls were adopted from that table, with D and trimming inferred from the DNA. This sample holds about 190,000 clones; around 60% were observed only once. In total, the top ten clones hold roughly 15% of the sample.

Summary of the overall study and its limitations: Unlike mouse skin, which is dominated by gammadelta T cells, normal human skin has resident alphabeta T cells that are also sequenced, and this complicates analysis of the scalp TCR repertoire. Lesional scalp, especially in alopecia totalis/universalis, showed higher clonality and more expanded CD8+ clones than normal scalp, suggesting antigenic drive. Shared TCR sequences between patients were less evident than in mice, which may be partly attributable to HLA diversity in the patient population.

This clone was seen a handful of times. Its specific antigen is unknown. No qualities accompany the bases; no much larger clone lies one base away. Interpreted using the paper, the time point label stands for: baseline before oral tofacitinib. Lesional scalp punch biopsies and peripheral blood were collected from alopecia areata patients. PBMCs were isolated by density centrifugation and stained for CD3, CD4 and CD8, after which CD4+ and CD8+ T cells were sorted on a FACSAria. The V gene is TRBV4-2 and the J gene is TRBJ2-5; no confident D gene assignment can be made. The specimen was CD4+ T cells sorted from blood, collected at week 0. The sequence was collected from a human donor with alopecia areata. The DNA sequence reads TGTGCCAGCAGCCAAGAATGGATGGCAGCGAACACCCAGTACTTC. Its translation reads: CASSQEWMAANTQYF.